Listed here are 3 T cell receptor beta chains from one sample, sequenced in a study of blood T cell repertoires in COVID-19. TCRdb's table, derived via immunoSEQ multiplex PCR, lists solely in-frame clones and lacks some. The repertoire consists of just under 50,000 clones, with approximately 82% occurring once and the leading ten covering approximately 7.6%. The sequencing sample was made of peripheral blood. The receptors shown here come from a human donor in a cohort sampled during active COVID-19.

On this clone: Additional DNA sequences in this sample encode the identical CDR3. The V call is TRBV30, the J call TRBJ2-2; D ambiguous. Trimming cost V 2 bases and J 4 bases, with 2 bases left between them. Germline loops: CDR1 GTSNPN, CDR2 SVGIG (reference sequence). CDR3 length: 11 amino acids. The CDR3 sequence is CAWSLTGELFF. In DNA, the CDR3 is TGTGCCTGGAGTCTCACCGGGGAGCTGTTTTTT.

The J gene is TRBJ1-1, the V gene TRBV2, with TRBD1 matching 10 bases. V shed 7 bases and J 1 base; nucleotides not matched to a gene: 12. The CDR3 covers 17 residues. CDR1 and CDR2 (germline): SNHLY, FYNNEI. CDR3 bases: TGTGCCAGCACCAGGCGGGGACAGGGGAAAGCGAACACTGAAGCTTTCTTT. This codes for CASTRRGQGKANTEAFF. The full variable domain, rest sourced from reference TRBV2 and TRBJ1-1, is EPEVTQTPSHQVTQMGQEVILRCVPISNHLYFYWYRQILGQKVEFLVSFYNNEISEKSEIFDDQFSVERPDGSNFTLKIRSTKLEDSAMYFCASTRRGQGKANTEAFFGQGTRLTVV.

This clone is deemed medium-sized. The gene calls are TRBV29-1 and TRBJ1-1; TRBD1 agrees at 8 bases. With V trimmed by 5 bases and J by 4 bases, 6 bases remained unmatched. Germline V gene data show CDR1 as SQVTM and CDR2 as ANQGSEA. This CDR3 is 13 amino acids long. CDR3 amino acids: CSVSTGETTEAFF. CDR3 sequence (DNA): TGCAGCGTTTCGACAGGGGAGACCACTGAAGCTTTCTTT.